Each of the 3 T cell receptor beta chains below was sequenced from the same sample in a study of blood T cells in healthy people across ages. A second PCR of about 7 to 11 cycles used a sample-barcoded 5' primer and a J-beta primer mix. Via MiXCR, TCRdb re-called the 5' RACE reads, giving one row per CDR3 protein. The sample lists approximately 580,000 distinct CDR3 sequences, more than 20% seen once, with less than 9% in the top ten. These data also formed part of another study, on T cells of mothers and their children.

Sequencing was done on a sample of blood. All receptors come from a boy aged 10-17 years in good health.

V gene TRBV5-1 combines with J gene TRBJ2-3; the D is unclear. Germline V lookup: CDR1 SGHRS, CDR2 YFSETQ. V was clipped by 4 bases and J by 2 bases, with 14 bases between them. The CDR3 runs 15 residues. The CDR3 DNA sequence: TGCGCCAGCAGCGCGACCTCTTTGGACACAGATACGCAGTATTTT. This encodes CASSATSLDTDTQYF. The full variable domain, rest sourced from reference TRBV5-1 and TRBJ2-3, is KAGVTQTPRYLIKTRGQQVTLSCSPISGHRSVSWYQQTPGQGLQFLFEYFSETQRNKGNFPGRFSGRQFSNSRSEMNVSTLELGDSALYLCASSATSLDTDTQYFGPGTRLTVL.

The rearrangement links TRBV24-1 to TRBJ2-7; weak D call: TRBD1 (6 bases). The CDR3 has 16 residues. Germline V gene data show CDR1 as KGHDR and CDR2 as SFDVKD. With 2 bases removed from V and 5 bases from J, the gap between germline ends came to 18 bases. The CDR3 sequence is CATSDSAGATIHEQYF. The DNA for the CDR3 is TGTGCCACCAGTGATTCGGCAGGGGCGACAATCCACGAGCAGTACTTC.

The sample holds one count of this clonotype. The genes are TRBV12-3 or TRBV12-4 and TRBJ2-2; perhaps TRBD2 as D (5 bases). V lost 3 bases and J 6 bases, leaving 14 bases between the germline ends. The CDR3 sequence is 15 residues long. The CDR3 DNA reads as TGTGCCAGCAGTTTTAGGGAGCCTAAAGCCGGGGAGCTGTTTTTT. Translating gives CASSFREPKAGELFF.